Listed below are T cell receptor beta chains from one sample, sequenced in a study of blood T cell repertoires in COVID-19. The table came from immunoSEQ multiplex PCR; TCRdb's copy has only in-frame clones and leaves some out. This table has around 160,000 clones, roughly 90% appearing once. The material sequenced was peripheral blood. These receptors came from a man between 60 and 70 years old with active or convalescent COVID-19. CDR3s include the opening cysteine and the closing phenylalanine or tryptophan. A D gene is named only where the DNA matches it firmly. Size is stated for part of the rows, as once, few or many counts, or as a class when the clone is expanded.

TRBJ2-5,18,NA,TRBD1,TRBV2,TGTGCCAGCAGTGAAGCGCTTTCCGGGACAGGGCCTCAAGAGACCCAGTACTTC,CASSEALSGTGPQETQYF
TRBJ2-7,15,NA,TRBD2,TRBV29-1,TGCAGCGTGGGACTAGCGGGAGGGCCGTTCTACGAGCAGTACTTC,CSVGLAGGPFYEQYF
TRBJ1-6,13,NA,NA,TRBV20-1,TGCAGTGCTAGTTGGCAGCGAAATTCACCCCTCCACTTT,CSASWQRNSPLHF
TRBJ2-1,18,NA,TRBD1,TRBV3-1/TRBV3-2,TGTGCCAGCAGCCAAGATAGAGGAACTGGACAGGGAAACAATGAGCAGTTCTTC,CASSQDRGTGQGNNEQFF
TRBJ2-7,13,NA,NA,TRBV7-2,TGTGCCAGCAGCTTCGGGGGGCTCTACGAGCAGTACTTC,CASSFGGLYEQYF
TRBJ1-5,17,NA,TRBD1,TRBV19,TGTGCCAGTAGTATAGACCCGGGACAGGGCTATAATCAGCCCCAGCATTTT,CASSIDPGQGYNQPQHF
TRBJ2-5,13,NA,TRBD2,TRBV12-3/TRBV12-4,TGTGCCAGCAGTTTTGGGGGGGGAGAGACCCAGTACTTC,CASSFGGGETQYF
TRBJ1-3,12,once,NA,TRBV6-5,TGTGCCAGCAAACACGGGAGGGACACCATATATTTT,CASKHGRDTIYF
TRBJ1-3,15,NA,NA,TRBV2,TGTGCCAGCACCTCGACGGGGGGGTGGGGAAACACCATATATTTT,CASTSTGGWGNTIYF
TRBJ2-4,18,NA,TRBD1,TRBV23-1,TGCGCCAGCAGTCAATTGGGGTCAGGGGGTTTAGCCAAAAACATTCAGTACTTC,CASSQLGSGGLAKNIQYF
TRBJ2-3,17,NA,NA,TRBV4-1,TGCGCCAGCAGCCAAATTGGTACTACCATTTTCACAGATACGCAGTATTTT,CASSQIGTTIFTDTQYF
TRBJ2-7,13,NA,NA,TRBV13,TGTGCCAGCAGCAGGAGAGAGGCCTACGAGCAGTACTTC,CASSRREAYEQYF
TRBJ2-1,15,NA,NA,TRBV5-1,TGCGCCAGCAGCTTGGTCGCGACTAGAGTGAATGAGCAGTTCTTC,CASSLVATRVNEQFF
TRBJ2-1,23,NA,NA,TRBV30,TGTGCCTGGAGTGTAATCGTTCCCAATATCAGAATGAAGGACTTAAGGTGGGAAAATGAGCAGTTCTTC,CAWSVIVPNIRMKDLRWENEQFF
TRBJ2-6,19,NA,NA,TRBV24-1,TGTGCCACCAGTGCATTTTGGGACACCGCTCCCTCTGGGGCCAACGTCCTGACTTTC,CATSAFWDTAPSGANVLTF
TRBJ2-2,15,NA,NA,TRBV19,TGTGCCAGTAGTACCCAGAACATGGACACCGGGGAGCTGTTTTTT,CASSTQNMDTGELFF
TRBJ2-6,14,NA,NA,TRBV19,TGTGCCAGTAGTCTCACTTGGGGGGTCGGCGTCCTGACTTTC,CASSLTWGVGVLTF
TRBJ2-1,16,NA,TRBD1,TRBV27,TGTGCCAGCAGTTGGGGGACAGCGCAATCCTACAATGAGCAGTTCTTC,CASSWGTAQSYNEQFF
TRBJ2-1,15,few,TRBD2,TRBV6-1,TGTGCCAGCAGTTTCGGACTAGCGGGATATAATGAGCAGTTCTTC,CASSFGLAGYNEQFF
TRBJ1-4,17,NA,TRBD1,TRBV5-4,TGTGCCAGCAGCCCCGACAGGGCTTGGGGAACTAATGAAAAACTGTTTTTT,CASSPDRAWGTNEKLFF
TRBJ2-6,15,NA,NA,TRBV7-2,TGTGCCAGCAGCTTTGGAGGCTCTGGGGCCAACGTCCTGACTTTC,CASSFGGSGANVLTF
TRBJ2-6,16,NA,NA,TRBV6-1,TGTGCCAGCAGTGAGCGGGGCAGGGTGGGGGCCAACGTCCTGACTTTC,CASSERGRVGANVLTF
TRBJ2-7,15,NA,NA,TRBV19,TGTGCCAGTAGTATCTTGGGGGCAACGGTACTCGAGCAGTACTTC,CASSILGATVLEQYF
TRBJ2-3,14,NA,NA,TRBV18,TGTGCCAGCTCTCTGTACAGGGTCACAGATACGCAGTATTTT,CASSLYRVTDTQYF
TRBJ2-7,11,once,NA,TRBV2,TGTGCCAGCACGGGGGACCACGAGCAGTACTTC,CASTGDHEQYF
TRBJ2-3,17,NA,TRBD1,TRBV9,TGTGCCAGCAGCGTCAGAACCAGGGGGCATGGCACAGATACGCAGTATTTT,CASSVRTRGHGTDTQYF
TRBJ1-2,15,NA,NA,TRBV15,TGTGCCACAACCAATTCCCTGGGGCCTAACTATGGCTACACCTTC,CATTNSLGPNYGYTF
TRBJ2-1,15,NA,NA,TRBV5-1,TGCGCCAGCAGCTTGGGAGTAAGTCAAGCGGGTGAGCAGTTCTTC,CASSLGVSQAGEQFF
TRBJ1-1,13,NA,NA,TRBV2,TGTGCCAGCAGTGTTGCAGGGAGGTCTGAAGCTTTCTTT,CASSVAGRSEAFF
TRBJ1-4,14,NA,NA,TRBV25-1,TGTGCCAGCAGACCGGGAGGATGGGATGAAAAACTGTTTTTT,CASRPGGWDEKLFF
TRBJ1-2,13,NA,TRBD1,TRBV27,TGTGCCAGCACCGGACGGACAGGGGTAGGCTACACCTTC,CASTGRTGVGYTF
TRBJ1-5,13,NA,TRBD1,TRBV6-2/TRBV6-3,TGTGCCAGCAGTGACAGGGGATATCAGCCCCAGCATTTT,CASSDRGYQPQHF
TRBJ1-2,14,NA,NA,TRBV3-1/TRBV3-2,TGTGCCAGCAGCTACGGGGGAGTTACCGGGGGCTACACCTTC,CASSYGGVTGGYTF
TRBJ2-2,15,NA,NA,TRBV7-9,TGTGCCAGCAGCTCAGCCGGGATTAACACCGGGGAGCTGTTTTTT,CASSSAGINTGELFF
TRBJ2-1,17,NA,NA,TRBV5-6,TGTGCCAGCAGCTCAAGACCTCTAACGGGATCATACAATGAGCAGTTCTTC,CASSSRPLTGSYNEQFF
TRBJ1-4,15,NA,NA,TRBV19,TGTGCCAGTAGTGAACAGGGCATGTCTAATGAAAAACTGTTTTTT,CASSEQGMSNEKLFF
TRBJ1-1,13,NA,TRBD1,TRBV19,TGTGCCAGTAGATTTGACAGGGGCACTGAAGCTTTCTTT,CASRFDRGTEAFF
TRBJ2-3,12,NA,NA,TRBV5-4,TGTGCCAGCGGTCCTAAGAGCTCCACGCAGTATTTT,CASGPKSSTQYF
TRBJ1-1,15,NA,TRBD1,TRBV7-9,TGTGCCAGCAGCTTAACGACAGGGCTGAACACTGAAGCTTTCTTT,CASSLTTGLNTEAFF
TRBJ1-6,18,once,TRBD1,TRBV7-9,TGTGCCAGCAGTTCCGGGACAGGGCTTGGTGTTTATAATTCACCCCTCCACTTT,CASSSGTGLGVYNSPLHF
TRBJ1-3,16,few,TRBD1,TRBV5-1,TGCGCCAGCAGCTTGGGGGACAGGAGCTCTGGAAACACCATATATTTT,CASSLGDRSSGNTIYF
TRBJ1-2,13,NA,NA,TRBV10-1,TGCGCCAGCAGTGAGAACAGAAACTATGGCTACACCTTC,CASSENRNYGYTF
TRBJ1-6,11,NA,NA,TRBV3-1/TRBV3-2,TGTGCCAGCGGTCTAAATTCACCCCTCCACTTT,CASGLNSPLHF
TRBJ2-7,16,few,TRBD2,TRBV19,TGTGCCAGTAGTCACGGGGCTAGCGGGGGGACGTACGAGCAGTACTTC,CASSHGASGGTYEQYF
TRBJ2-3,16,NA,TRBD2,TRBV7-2,TGTGCCAGCAGCTCCGGACTAGCGGGTAGCACAGATACGCAGTATTTT,CASSSGLAGSTDTQYF
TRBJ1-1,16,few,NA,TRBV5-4,TGTGCCAGCAGCTTGGATACGACGAACCGGGGTACTGAAGCTTTCTTT,CASSLDTTNRGTEAFF